Listed here is a single T cell receptor beta chain. What it binds is not known. Via MiXCR, TCRdb re-called the 5' RACE reads, giving one row per CDR3 protein. This table has around 500,000 distinct CDR3 sequences, 15% to 20% appearing once. This record comes from a study of T-cell memory formation after mild COVID-19. Whole-study findings and limits: Of the contracting clones, CD4+ ones lay mainly in CM and EM, and CD8+ ones in EMRA.

Per the germline V gene, CDR1 is SQVTM and CDR2 is ANQGSEA. V was cut by 7 bases and J by 0 bases, with 15 bases left in between. This CDR3 region has 14 residues. This clonotype was obtained from an adult woman who had mild COVID-19 (a few samples of this study predate the infection). Cell type and time point are not known. Sequences were obtained from PBMCs or a T cell subset sorted from them (not recorded which). This sequence joins TRBV29-1 and TRBJ1-1; no clear D. The chain's CDR3 is CSASAGSLNTEAFF. The DNA for the CDR3 is TGCAGCGCATCCGCGGGGAGCCTGAACACTGAAGCTTTCTTT.